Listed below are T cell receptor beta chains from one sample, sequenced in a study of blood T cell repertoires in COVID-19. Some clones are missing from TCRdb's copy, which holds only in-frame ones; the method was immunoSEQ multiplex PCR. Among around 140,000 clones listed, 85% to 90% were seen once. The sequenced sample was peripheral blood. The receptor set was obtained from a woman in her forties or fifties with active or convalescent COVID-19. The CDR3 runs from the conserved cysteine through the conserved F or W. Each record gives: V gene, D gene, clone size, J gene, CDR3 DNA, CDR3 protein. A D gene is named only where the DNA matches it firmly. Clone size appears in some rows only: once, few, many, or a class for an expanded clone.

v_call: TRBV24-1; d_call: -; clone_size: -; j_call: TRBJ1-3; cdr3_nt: TGTGCCACCAGTGAAAGGCAGGCTGGAAACACCATATATTTT; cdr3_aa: CATSERQAGNTIYF
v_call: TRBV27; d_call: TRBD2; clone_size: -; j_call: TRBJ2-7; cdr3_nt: TGTGCCAGCAGTTTAACCTACCCTCTAGCGGCCTACGAGCAGTACTTC; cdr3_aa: CASSLTYPLAAYEQYF
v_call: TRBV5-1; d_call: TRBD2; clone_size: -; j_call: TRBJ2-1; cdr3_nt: TGCGCCAGCAGCTTGGGGACTAGCGGGTTTTACAATGAGCAGTTCTTC; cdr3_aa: CASSLGTSGFYNEQFF
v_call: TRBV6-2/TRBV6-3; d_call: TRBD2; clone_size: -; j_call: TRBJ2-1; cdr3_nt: TGTGCCAGCAGCATAACTAATACCGGACTAGCGGCTTACAATGAGCAGTTCTTC; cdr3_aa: CASSITNTGLAAYNEQFF
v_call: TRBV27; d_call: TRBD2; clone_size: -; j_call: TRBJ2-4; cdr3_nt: TGTGCCAGCAAGTCCCCGGGAGGGGAAAACATTCAGTACTTC; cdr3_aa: CASKSPGGENIQYF
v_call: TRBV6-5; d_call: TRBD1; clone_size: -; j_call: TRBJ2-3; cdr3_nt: TGTGCCAGCACAGGGACAGGGGTAGATACGCAGTATTTT; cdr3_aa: CASTGTGVDTQYF
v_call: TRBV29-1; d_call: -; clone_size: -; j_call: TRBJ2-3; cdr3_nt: TGCAGCGTGGACCTAGCGACAGATACGCAGTATTTT; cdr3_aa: CSVDLATDTQYF
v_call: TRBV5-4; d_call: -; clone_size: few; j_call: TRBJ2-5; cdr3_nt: TGTGCCAGCAGCTTGGGCGGATCCCAAGAGACCCAGTACTTC; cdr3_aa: CASSLGGSQETQYF
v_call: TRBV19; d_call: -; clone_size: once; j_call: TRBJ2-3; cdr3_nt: TGTGCCAGTAGCACGATACAAGCGCCAAAAGATACGCAGTATTTT; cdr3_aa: CASSTIQAPKDTQYF
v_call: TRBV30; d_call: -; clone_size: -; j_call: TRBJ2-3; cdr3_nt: TGTGCCTGGAGTGTACGGGCGGGGACCTCCAATACGCAGTATTTT; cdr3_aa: CAWSVRAGTSNTQYF
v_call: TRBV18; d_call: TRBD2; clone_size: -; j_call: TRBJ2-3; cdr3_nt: TGTGCCAGCTCGCCGCTAGCGGGGGGGCCTGAAGATACGCAGTATTTT; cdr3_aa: CASSPLAGGPEDTQYF
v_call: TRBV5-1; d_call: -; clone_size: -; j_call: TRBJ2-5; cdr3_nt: TGCGCCAGCAGCCCGACCCCTTACAGGGAGCTCCAAGAGACCCAGTACTTC; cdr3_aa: CASSPTPYRELQETQYF
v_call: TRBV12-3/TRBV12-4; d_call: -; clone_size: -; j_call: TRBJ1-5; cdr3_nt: TGTGCCAGCAGCAATACAGGGCTTCAGCCCCAGCATTTT; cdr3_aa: CASSNTGLQPQHF
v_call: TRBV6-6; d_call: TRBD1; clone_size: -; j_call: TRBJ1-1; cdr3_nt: TGTGCCAGCAGTTATTGGCAGGGGGGTGAAGCTTTCTTT; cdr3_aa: CASSYWQGGEAFF
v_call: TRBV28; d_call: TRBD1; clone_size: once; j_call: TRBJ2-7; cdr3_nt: TGTGCCAGCAGGGGGTCGGGACAGGGGACTTACTACGAGCAGTACTTC; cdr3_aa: CASRGSGQGTYYEQYF
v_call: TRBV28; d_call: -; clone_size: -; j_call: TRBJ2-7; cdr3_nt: TGTGCCAGCGGGGGGTTGCCGACGACAGGGTACGAGCAGTACTTC; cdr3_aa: CASGGLPTTGYEQYF
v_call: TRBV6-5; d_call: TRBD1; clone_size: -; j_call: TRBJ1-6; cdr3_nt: TGTGCCAGCAGTCCCGACAGGGGACATTCACCCCTCCACTTT; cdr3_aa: CASSPDRGHSPLHF
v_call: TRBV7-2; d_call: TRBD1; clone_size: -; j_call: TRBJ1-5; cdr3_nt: TGTGCCAGCAGCTCCGGGACAGCCTTCAATCAGCCCCAGCATTTT; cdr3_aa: CASSSGTAFNQPQHF
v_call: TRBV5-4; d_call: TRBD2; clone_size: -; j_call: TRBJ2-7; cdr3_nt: TGTGCCAGCAGCCCGATGGGGAGTAGCGGGAACGAGCAGTACTTC; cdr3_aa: CASSPMGSSGNEQYF
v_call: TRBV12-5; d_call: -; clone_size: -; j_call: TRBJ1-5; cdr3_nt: TGTGCTAGTGGTTTGGGATCCGGGACCCAGCATTTT; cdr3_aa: CASGLGSGTQHF
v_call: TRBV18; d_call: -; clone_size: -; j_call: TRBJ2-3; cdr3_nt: TGTGCCAGCTCACCATTCATCCAGGGGTCGGCAGATACGCAGTATTTT; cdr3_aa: CASSPFIQGSADTQYF
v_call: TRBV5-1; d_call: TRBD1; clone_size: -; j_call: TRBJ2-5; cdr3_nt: TGCGCCAGCAGCATGACAGGGGGGCCCGGGGGAGAGACCCAGTACTTC; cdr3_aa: CASSMTGGPGGETQYF
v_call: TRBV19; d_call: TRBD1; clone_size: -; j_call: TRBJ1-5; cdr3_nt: TGTGCCAGTAGTTCATCGGGACAGGGACGACAGCCCCAGCATTTT; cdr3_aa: CASSSSGQGRQPQHF
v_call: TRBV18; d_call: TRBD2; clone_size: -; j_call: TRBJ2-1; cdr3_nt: TGTGCCAGCTCACCACCGACTAGCGGGGGGGCCTCCTACAATGAGCAGTTCTTC; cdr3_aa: CASSPPTSGGASYNEQFF
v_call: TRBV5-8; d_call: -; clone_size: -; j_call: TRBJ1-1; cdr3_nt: TGTGCCAGCAGCCCCCCAGACAGGCTGAACACTGAAGCTTTCTTT; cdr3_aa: CASSPPDRLNTEAFF
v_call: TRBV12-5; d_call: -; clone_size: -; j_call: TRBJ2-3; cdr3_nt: TGTGCTAGTGGTTCCCCCAAGCTAGATACGCAGTATTTT; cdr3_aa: CASGSPKLDTQYF
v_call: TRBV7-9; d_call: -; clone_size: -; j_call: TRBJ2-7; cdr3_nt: TGTGCCAGCGGCCCCAGAGGGGGGGTCTACGAGCAGTACTTC; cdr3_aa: CASGPRGGVYEQYF
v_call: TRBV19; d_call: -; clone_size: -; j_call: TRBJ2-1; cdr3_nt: TGTGCCAGTAGTATCATAAGGGGTCCCTACAATGAGCAGTTCTTC; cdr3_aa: CASSIIRGPYNEQFF
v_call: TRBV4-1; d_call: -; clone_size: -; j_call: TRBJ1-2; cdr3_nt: TGCGCCAGCAGCCAAGGCAGGGGAAGCGATGAAGGCTACACCTTC; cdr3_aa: CASSQGRGSDEGYTF
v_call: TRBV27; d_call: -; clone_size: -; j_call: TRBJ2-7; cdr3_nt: TGTGCCAGCAGTTTTGGGGCAGGGTCTGTATCCGAGCAGTACTTC; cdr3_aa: CASSFGAGSVSEQYF
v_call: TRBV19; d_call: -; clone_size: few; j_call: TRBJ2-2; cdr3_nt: TGTGCCAGTAGTATGATCCCAGGCGTTGGTAGTTCCGGGGAGCTGTTTTTT; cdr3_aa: CASSMIPGVGSSGELFF
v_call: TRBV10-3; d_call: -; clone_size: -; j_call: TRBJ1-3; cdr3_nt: TGTGCCATCGCACAGCAATCTGGAAACACCATATATTTT; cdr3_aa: CAIAQQSGNTIYF
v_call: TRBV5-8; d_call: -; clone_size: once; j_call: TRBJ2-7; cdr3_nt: TGTGCCAGCAGCTTAGGGCGGGCCTACGAGCAGTACTTC; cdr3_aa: CASSLGRAYEQYF
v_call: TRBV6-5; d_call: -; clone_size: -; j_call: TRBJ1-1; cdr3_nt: TGTGCCAGCAGTCGACAGCGAGAAGCTTTCTTT; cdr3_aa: CASSRQREAFF
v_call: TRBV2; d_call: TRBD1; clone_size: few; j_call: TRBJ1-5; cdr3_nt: TGTGCCAGCAGCGCCGGACAGGGGGAGAGAGTAAGCAATCAGCCCCAGCATTTT; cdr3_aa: CASSAGQGERVSNQPQHF
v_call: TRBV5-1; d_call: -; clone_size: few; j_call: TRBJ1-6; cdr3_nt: TGCGCCAGCAGCTTGACAGGGCAGAATTCACCCCTCCACTTT; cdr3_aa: CASSLTGQNSPLHF
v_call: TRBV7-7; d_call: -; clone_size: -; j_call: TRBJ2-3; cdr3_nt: TGTGCTAGCACCCACCCTCTTGCGAGGGTCCAGGAGGATACGCAGTATTTT; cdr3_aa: CASTHPLARVQEDTQYF
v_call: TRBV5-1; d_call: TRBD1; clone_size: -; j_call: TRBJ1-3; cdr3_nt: TGCGCCAGCAGCCCCGGACAGGAACCCTCTGGAAACACCATATATTTT; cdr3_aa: CASSPGQEPSGNTIYF
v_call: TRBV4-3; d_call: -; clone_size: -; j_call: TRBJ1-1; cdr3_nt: TGCGCCAGCAGCATGGGACAAAACACTGAAGCTTTCTTT; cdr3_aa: CASSMGQNTEAFF
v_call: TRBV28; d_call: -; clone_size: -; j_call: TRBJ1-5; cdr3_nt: TGTGCCAGCAGTTTATCGGTTGAGCATCAGCCCCAGCATTTT; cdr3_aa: CASSLSVEHQPQHF
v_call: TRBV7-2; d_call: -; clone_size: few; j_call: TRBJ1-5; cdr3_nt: TGTGCCAGCAGCGTACAGGGTAGCAATCAGCCCCAGCATTTT; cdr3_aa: CASSVQGSNQPQHF
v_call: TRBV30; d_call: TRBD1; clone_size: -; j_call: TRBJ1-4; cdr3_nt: TGTGCCTGGGACAGGGGGCAAACTAATGAAAAACTGTTTTTT; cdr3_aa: CAWDRGQTNEKLFF
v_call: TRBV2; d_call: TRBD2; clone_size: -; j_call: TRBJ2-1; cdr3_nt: TGTGCCAGCATCGGACTAGCGGGACTATCGCAGTTCTTC; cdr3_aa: CASIGLAGLSQFF
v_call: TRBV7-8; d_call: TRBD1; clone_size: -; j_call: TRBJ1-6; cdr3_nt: TGTGCCAGCAGCTCCCGACAGGGGGGGGTCTATAATTCACCCCTCCACTTT; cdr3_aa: CASSSRQGGVYNSPLHF
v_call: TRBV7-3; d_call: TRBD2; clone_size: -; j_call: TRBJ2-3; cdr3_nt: TGTGCCAGCAGCTACGGACTAGAAACAGATACGCAGTATTTT; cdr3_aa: CASSYGLETDTQYF
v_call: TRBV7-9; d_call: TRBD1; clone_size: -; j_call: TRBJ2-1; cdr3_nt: TGTGCCAGCAGCTCGGACAGGGGTGAGCAGTTCTTC; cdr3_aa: CASSSDRGEQFF
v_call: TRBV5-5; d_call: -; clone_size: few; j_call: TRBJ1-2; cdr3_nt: TGTGCCAGCAGCCTGACATCGGGAACTAACTATGGCTACACCTTC; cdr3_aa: CASSLTSGTNYGYTF
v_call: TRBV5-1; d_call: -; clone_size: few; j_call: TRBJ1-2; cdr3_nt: TGCGCCAGCAGCTTGGAGCCGGGTTCAGTTAATGGCTACACCTTC; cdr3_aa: CASSLEPGSVNGYTF
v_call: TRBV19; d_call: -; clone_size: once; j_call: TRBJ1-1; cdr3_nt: TGTGCCAGTAGCCGGGGGGGCTTCACTGAAGCTTTCTTT; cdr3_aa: CASSRGGFTEAFF
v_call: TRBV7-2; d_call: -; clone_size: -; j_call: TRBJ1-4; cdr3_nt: TGTGCCAGCAGCCCTCAAACAGGGTACCTCGAAAAACTGTTTTTT; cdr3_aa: CASSPQTGYLEKLFF
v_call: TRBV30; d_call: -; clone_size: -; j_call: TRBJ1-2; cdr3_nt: TGTGCCTGGAGTGTTAAGCGGGTAAACTATGGCTACACCTTC; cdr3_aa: CAWSVKRVNYGYTF
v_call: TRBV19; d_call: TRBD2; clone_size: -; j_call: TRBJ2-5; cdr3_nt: TGTGCCAGTAGTATCTTCCTTACTAGCGGGAGTGGAGAGACCCAGTACTTC; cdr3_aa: CASSIFLTSGSGETQYF
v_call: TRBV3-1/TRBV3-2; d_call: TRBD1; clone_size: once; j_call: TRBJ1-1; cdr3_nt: TGTGCCAGCAGCCAAAACTTCCCGGGACAGGGAGACACTGAAGCTTTCTTT; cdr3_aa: CASSQNFPGQGDTEAFF
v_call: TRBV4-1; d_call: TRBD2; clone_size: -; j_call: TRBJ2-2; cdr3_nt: TGCGCCAGCAGCCACGGGGGGACCGGGGAGCTGTTTTTT; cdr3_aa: CASSHGGTGELFF
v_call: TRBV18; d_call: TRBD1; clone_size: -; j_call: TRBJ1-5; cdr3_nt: TGTGCCAGCTCTCCCGGACAGGGAAATCAGCCCCAGCATTTT; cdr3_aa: CASSPGQGNQPQHF